Following are 11 T cell receptor beta chains from one sample sequenced in a study of spatial heterogeneity in lung cancer. General study results and limits: Counts of expanded intratumoral alpha and beta TCRs tracked tumor mutation counts.

Using its own MiXCR run on the 5' RACE reads, TCRdb lists one record per CDR3 protein. The sample records over 15,000 distinct CDR3 sequences, 5.5% to 8.5% being singletons. Their recognized antigens are unknown. Noted time point: sample taken at primary tumor resection. The source was lung tumor tissue, collected at surgery. These receptor sequences come from a female donor with early-stage non-small cell lung cancer.

V usage is TRBV7-8 and J usage is TRBJ2-7; D perhaps matches TRBD1 (6 bases). This CDR3 contains 17 residues. CDR1 and CDR2 (germline): SGHVS, FQNEAQ. V gave up 5 bases and J gave up 2 bases, with 22 bases separating them. As DNA, the CDR3 is TGTGCCAGCAGCGCAAACCAAGCAGGGGCGAATACCTACGAGCAGTACTTC. This sequence encodes CASSANQAGANTYEQYF. Drawing the rest from reference TRBV7-8 and TRBJ2-7, the complete variable domain is GAGVSQSPRYKVAKRGQDVALRCDPISGHVSLFWYQQALGQGPEFLTYFQNEAQLDKSGLPSDRFFAERPEGSVSTLKIQRTQQEDSAVYLCASSANQAGANTYEQYFGPGTRLTVT.

This clonotype was found many times. The chain joins TRBV28 to TRBJ1-5, with TRBD1 as a possible D gene (5 bases). The germline V gene has CDR1 MDHEN and CDR2 SYDVKM. The CDR3 loop spans 15 amino acids. V was pared by 8 bases and J by 2 bases, with 16 bases between. The CDR3 sequence is CASAGQGSGNQPQHF. CDR3 nucleotide sequence: TGTGCCAGCGCTGGGCAGGGAAGCGGCAATCAGCCCCAGCATTTT.

This clonotype was recorded at least ten times. This sequence joins TRBV12-3 or TRBV12-4 and TRBJ2-7, with 7 bases identical to TRBD1. The V gene end was trimmed by 6 bases and the J gene end by 2 bases; junction bases not matched to a gene: 7. This CDR3 is 14 amino acids long. The CDR3 is CASRLQGRTYEQYF. CDR3 DNA sequence: TGTGCCAGCAGATTACAGGGGAGAACCTACGAGCAGTACTTC.

This clonotype was detected many times. The chain employs TRBV4-3 and TRBJ2-3, with 7 bases identical to TRBD2. This CDR3 has 16 residues. The trim removed 0 bases at V and 0 bases at J, leaving 3 bases unmatched. Germline V gene lookup returns CDR1 LGHNA and CDR2 YSLEER. CDR3 sequence reads: CASSQELAVSTDTQYF. Here the CDR3 DNA reads TGCGCCAGCAGCCAAGAGCTAGCGGTTAGCACAGATACGCAGTATTTT.

This clonotype was counted ten times or more. V usage is TRBV18 and J usage is TRBJ1-1; the D gene is possibly TRBD1 (6 bases). Trimming left V 5 bases short and J 6 bases short, with 13 bases between. The V gene's germline CDR1 is KGHSH and CDR2 LQKENI. CDR3 length equals 13 residues. The CDR3 DNA reads TGTGCCAGCTCAGGGACAACTACGTCTGAAGCTTTCTTT. It specifies CASSGTTTSEAFF.

The chain couples TRBV7-2 to TRBJ2-1, with TRBD1 matching 7 bases. Germline values: CDR1 SGHTA, CDR2 FQGNSA. Losses at the gene ends were 1 base for V and 3 bases for J; bases not matched to a gene: 6. This CDR3 has 16 amino acids. The CDR3 is CASSLVGTANYNEQFF. In DNA form, the CDR3 reads TGTGCCAGCAGCTTAGTCGGGACAGCCAACTACAATGAGCAGTTCTTC.

This clonotype has at least ten counts. The chain links TRBV15 to TRBJ2-5, with D uncertain. Trimming stripped 8 bases from V and 2 bases from J, with 6 bases between. Germline CDR1 reads LNHNV; CDR2 reads YYDKDF (reference sequence). CDR3 length equals 11 residues. In DNA, the CDR3 is TGTGCCACCGGAGAACAAGAGACCCAGTACTTC. This encodes CATGEQETQYF.

The CDR3 reads CASSWGTGDGYTF. As DNA, the CDR3 is TGTGCCAGCAGCTGGGGGACAGGGGATGGCTACACCTTC. The V and J genes are TRBV7-9 and TRBJ1-2; 10 positions agree with TRBD1. V trimming: 4 bases; J trimming: 6 bases; junction bases outside the gene matches: 2. This CDR3 region has 13 residues. Germline CDR1 is SEHNR and CDR2 is FQNEAQ (reference sequence). Full variable domain (missing parts from reference TRBV7-9 and TRBJ1-2): DTGVSQNPRHKITKRGQNVTFRCDPISEHNRLYWYRQTLGQGPEFLTYFQNEAQLEKSRLLSDRFSAERPKGSFSTLEIQRTEQGDSAMYLCASSWGTGDGYTFGSGTRLTVV.

This clonotype has only a few counts. The CDR3 loop reads CATSQGGTGDEQYF. The CDR3 DNA reads as TGTGCCACCTCCCAAGGGGGGACAGGGGACGAGCAGTACTTC. The chain combines TRBV15 with TRBJ2-7; TRBD1 matches at 10 bases. This CDR3 comprises 14 residues. V shed 8 bases and J 5 bases; nucleotides not matched to a gene: 9. CDR1 and CDR2 from the germline V gene are LNHNV and YYDKDF (reference sequence).

The sample holds many counts of this clonotype. The J gene is TRBJ2-2, the V gene TRBV9; the D gene is possibly TRBD1 (6 bases). Germline CDR1 and CDR2: SGDLS and YYNGEE. V was trimmed by 2 bases and J by 0 bases, leaving 14 bases between them. The CDR3 has 17 residues. The CDR3: CASSVGHTGTNTGELFF. The DNA of the CDR3 is TGTGCCAGCAGCGTGGGGCACACAGGGACGAACACCGGGGAGCTGTTTTTT.

This clonotype was seen many times. This chain uses TRBV4-3 with TRBJ2-3; the match to TRBD2 covers 10 bases. The CDR3 runs 16 residues. V was clipped by 4 bases and J by 3 bases; unmatched bases: 7. In germline, CDR1 is LGHNA, CDR2 YSLEER. CDR3 protein: CASSLEAGGHTDTQYF. In DNA, the CDR3 is TGCGCCAGCAGCCTTGAAGCGGGGGGGCATACAGATACGCAGTATTTT.